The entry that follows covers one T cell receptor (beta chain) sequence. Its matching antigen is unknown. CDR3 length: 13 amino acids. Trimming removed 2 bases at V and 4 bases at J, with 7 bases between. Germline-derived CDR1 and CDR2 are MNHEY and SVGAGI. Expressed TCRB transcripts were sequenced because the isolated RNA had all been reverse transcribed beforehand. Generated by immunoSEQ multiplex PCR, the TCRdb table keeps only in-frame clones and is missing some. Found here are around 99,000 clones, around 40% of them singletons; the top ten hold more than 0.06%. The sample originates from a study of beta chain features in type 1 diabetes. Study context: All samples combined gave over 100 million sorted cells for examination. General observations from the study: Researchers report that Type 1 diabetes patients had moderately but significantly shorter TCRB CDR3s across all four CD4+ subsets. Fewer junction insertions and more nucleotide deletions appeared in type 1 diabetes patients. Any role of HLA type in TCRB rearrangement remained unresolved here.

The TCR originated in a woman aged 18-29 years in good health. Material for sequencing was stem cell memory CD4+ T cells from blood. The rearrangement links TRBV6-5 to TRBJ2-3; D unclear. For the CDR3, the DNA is TGTGCCAGCAGTTACCCCTCGGCAGATACGCAGTATTTT. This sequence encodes CASSYPSADTQYF.